These T cell receptor beta chains were read from a single sample in a study of identical twins. MiXCR was run by TCRdb on the 5' RACE reads, yielding one entry per CDR3 protein. The sample has about 1.7 million distinct CDR3 sequences, about 32% seen once. The sample consisted of cord blood. All receptors derive from a newborn girl in good health. Both conserved end residues are part of each CDR3. The order of the fields is CDR3 protein, CDR3 DNA, J gene, V gene, clone size, D gene. The D gene is left open where the match is weak. The size field is filled for only some rows; it gives once, few, many or a size class.

CAREGSGNTIYF TGTGCCAGAGAGGGTTCTGGAAACACCATATATTTT TRBJ1-3 TRBV2 NA NA
CSGGTRLTGELFF TGCAGTGGGGGGACACGACTTACCGGGGAGCTGTTTTTT TRBJ2-2 TRBV29-1 NA NA
CATSDRQGYDGELFF TGTGCCACCAGTGATAGACAGGGGTACGACGGGGAGCTGTTTTTT TRBJ2-2 TRBV24-1 NA TRBD1
CSARSNQPQHF TGCAGTGCTAGAAGCAATCAGCCCCAGCATTTT TRBJ1-5 TRBV20-1 few NA
CASSLLAGALNEQYF TGTGCCAGCAGCTTACTAGCGGGAGCCTTAAACGAGCAGTACTTC TRBJ2-7 TRBV7-2 few TRBD2
CASSPLTGRNEQFF TGTGCCAGCTCACCACTAACAGGGAGGAATGAGCAGTTCTTC TRBJ2-1 TRBV18 few NA
CASSLYRAYEQYF TGCGCCAGCAGCTTGTACAGGGCCTACGAGCAGTACTTC TRBJ2-7 TRBV27 many NA
CASGRSSNQPQHF TGTGCCAGCGGCCGAAGTAGCAATCAGCCCCAGCATTTT TRBJ1-5 TRBV12-3/TRBV12-4 NA NA
CSARRDSNNYGYTF TGCAGTGCACGCCGGGACTCTAATAACTATGGCTACACCTTC TRBJ1-2 TRBV20-1 NA NA
CASSVEGEYNEQFF TGTGCCAGCAGCGTAGAGGGGGAGTACAATGAGCAGTTCTTC TRBJ2-1 TRBV9 few NA
CSARDLAGGRETQYF TGCAGTGCTAGAGATCTAGCGGGGGGGCGGGAGACCCAGTACTTC TRBJ2-5 TRBV20-1 NA TRBD2
CATSARTGSNQPQHF TGTGCCACCAGCGCTCGGACAGGGAGCAATCAGCCCCAGCATTTT TRBJ1-5 TRBV15 few TRBD1
CASSERGGSYNEQVF TGCGCCAGCAGTGAACGCGGGGGCTCCTACAATGAGCAGGTCTTC TRBJ2-1 TRBV10-1 NA NA
CASSLGRGPFEQFF TGTGCCAGCAGCTTAGGCCGGGGCCCATTCGAGCAGTTCTTC TRBJ2-1 TRBV11-2 NA NA
CASSEAPGSYGYTF TGTGCCAGCAGTGAGGCCCCAGGGAGCTATGGCTACACCTTC TRBJ1-2 TRBV2 NA NA
CAISPGQVKTYEQYF TGTGCCATCAGTCCAGGCCAGGTGAAGACCTACGAGCAGTACTTC TRBJ2-7 TRBV10-3 few NA
CASSHPRGARNTEAFF TGTGCCAGCAGTCATCCCAGGGGGGCTCGGAACACTGAAGCTTTCTTT TRBJ1-1 TRBV6-5 few TRBD1
CASSLRVAGDTQYF TGTGCCAGCAGCTTACGGGTAGCGGGAGATACGCAGTATTTT TRBJ2-3 TRBV11-2 NA TRBD2
CSARAASGGYEQYF TGCAGTGCTAGAGCCGCTAGCGGGGGTTACGAGCAGTACTTC TRBJ2-7 TRBV20-1 NA TRBD2
CASTQSGTGFYEQYF TGTGCCAGCACGCAATCCGGGACAGGGTTCTACGAGCAGTACTTC TRBJ2-7 TRBV2 NA TRBD1
CASSLGQGAPEAFF TGCGCCAGCAGCTTGGGACAGGGGGCCCCTGAAGCTTTCTTT TRBJ1-1 TRBV5-1 few TRBD1
CASSFVRTGELFF TGTGCCAGCAGTTTTGTCAGGACCGGGGAGCTGTTTTTT TRBJ2-2 TRBV28 NA NA
CSVSGQGGPYEQYF TGCAGCGTTTCCGGACAGGGGGGACCCTACGAGCAGTACTTC TRBJ2-7 TRBV29-1 few TRBD1
CASSEIIFMGIPGTDTQYF TGTGCCAGCAGTGAAATAATATTTATGGGGATCCCTGGCACAGATACGCAGTATTTT TRBJ2-3 TRBV2 NA NA
CASSSQPTGTSGRWGKNIQYF TGTGCCAGCAGCTCACAGCCAACGGGGACTAGCGGGAGGTGGGGCAAAAACATTCAGTACTTC TRBJ2-4 TRBV9 NA TRBD2
CASSPKRALGKETQYF TGTGCCAGCAGCCCTAAGCGGGCCCTGGGGAAAGAGACCCAGTACTTC TRBJ2-5 TRBV5-6 few NA
CASSSDSYNEQFF TGTGCCAGCAGCTCGGACAGCTACAATGAGCAGTTCTTC TRBJ2-1 TRBV11-3 many NA
CASSPKGSSGNTIYF TGTGCCAGCAGCCCTAAGGGCAGCTCTGGAAACACCATATATTTT TRBJ1-3 TRBV7-9 once NA
CASSVTGNTGELFF TGCGCCAGCAGCGTGACAGGGAACACCGGGGAGCTGTTTTTT TRBJ2-2 TRBV28 NA NA
CASSPWGRLNQASYNEQFF TGCGCCAGCAGCCCTTGGGGGAGATTGAATCAGGCCTCCTACAATGAGCAGTTCTTC TRBJ2-1 TRBV5-1 NA NA
CATSSREGSYNEQFF TGTGCCACCAGCAGTCGGGAGGGATCCTACAATGAGCAGTTCTTC TRBJ2-1 TRBV15 once TRBD2
CSAAVSQETQYF TGCAGTGCTGCCGTTAGTCAAGAGACCCAGTACTTC TRBJ2-5 TRBV20-1 NA NA
CACGTGHNNSPLHF TGTGCCTGCGGGACAGGGCACAATAATTCACCCCTCCACTTT TRBJ1-6 TRBV7-6 few TRBD1
CVSPPAFF TGTGTCAGCCCCCCGGCTTTCTTT TRBJ1-1 TRBV19 once NA
CAISERDTNYGCTF TGTGCCATCAGTGAGAGGGACACTAACTATGGCTGCACCTTC TRBJ1-2 TRBV10-3 NA NA
CSARVGGPNYGYTF TGCAGTGCTAGAGTGGGGGGCCCTAACTATGGCTACACCTTC TRBJ1-2 TRBV20-1 few NA
CASTPGGGRNQPQHF TGTGCCAGCACTCCCGGGGGGGGGCGCAATCAGCCCCAGCATTTT TRBJ1-5 TRBV12-3/TRBV12-4 few NA
CASSLYAGRDTGELFF TGTGCCAGCAGTTTATATGCAGGGAGGGACACCGGGGAGCTGTTTTTT TRBJ2-2 TRBV27 NA TRBD2
CSAGSSRLAYNEQFF TGCAGTGCTGGGTCTTCGCGACTAGCTTACAATGAGCAGTTCTTC TRBJ2-1 TRBV20-1 few TRBD2
CSARDFLAGGQETQYF TGCAGTGCTAGAGATTTTCTAGCGGGAGGGCAAGAGACCCAGTACTTC TRBJ2-5 TRBV20-1 NA TRBD2
CASSLEAGSDYGYTF TGTGCCAGCAGCTTAGAGGCAGGGTCGGACTATGGCTACACCTTC TRBJ1-2 TRBV11-2 NA NA
CSAIPSAATDTQYF TGCAGTGCTATCCCTAGCGCCGCCACAGATACGCAGTATTTT TRBJ2-3 TRBV20-1 NA NA
CASSYGRTNYGYTF TGTGCCAGCAGTTATGGTCGGACTAACTATGGCTACACCTTC TRBJ1-2 TRBV6-5 NA NA
CAWRYVRGRTEAFF TGTGCCTGGAGATACGTACGGGGGCGGACTGAAGCTTTCTTT TRBJ1-1 TRBV30 NA NA
CAISEEGAITEAFF TGTGCCATCAGTGAGGAGGGCGCAATTACTGAAGCTTTCTTT TRBJ1-1 TRBV10-3 few NA
CSVVQVSGGGYTF TGCAGCGTAGTTCAGGTGTCGGGTGGTGGCTACACCTTC TRBJ1-2 TRBV29-1 NA NA
CASSLDKNYEQYF TGCGCCAGCAGCTTGGACAAAAACTACGAGCAGTACTTC TRBJ2-7 TRBV5-1 few NA
CAISESGLAGYYNEQFF TGTGCCATCAGTGAGTCGGGACTAGCGGGGTACTACAATGAGCAGTTCTTC TRBJ2-1 TRBV10-3 NA TRBD2
CASSWSSYSYNEQFF TGTGCCAGCAGCTGGAGTAGCTACTCCTACAATGAGCAGTTCTTC TRBJ2-1 TRBV7-8 NA NA
CASSDRGARQYF TGTGCCAGCAGTGACCGAGGAGCGAGGCAGTATTTT TRBJ2-3 TRBV6-1 NA NA